A single sample gave rise to the 4 T cell receptor beta chains below, sequenced in a study of shared clonotypes between healthy human individuals. Method: immunoSEQ multiplex PCR; TCRdb's copy keeps in-frame clones and lacks some. The sample carries roughly 1 million clones, around 76% recorded once. Sequencing input: memory CD4+ T cells sorted from blood. The subset is: CD45RA-negative fraction. Receptors were obtained from a young man in good health.

The rearrangement uses TRBV5-1 and TRBJ1-2; TRBD1 aligns across 7 bases. Germline V CDR1 and CDR2: SGHRS, YFSETQ. Trimming at V came to 5 bases and at J to 3 bases, leaving 7 bases not matched to a gene. The CDR3 totals 14 residues. Written as DNA, the CDR3 is TGCGCCAGCAGTCCGAGGACAGGAGACTATGGCTACACCTTC. It translates to CASSPRTGDYGYTF.

The chain combines TRBV9 with TRBJ1-1; tentatively, D is TRBD1 (6 bases). Per germline, CDR1 SGDLS and CDR2 YYNGEE. The CDR3 contains 15 residues. Trimming removed 4 bases at V and 0 bases at J, with 13 bases between. CDR3 loop: CASSKARGLNTEAFF. CDR3 bases: TGTGCCAGCAGCAAAGCGAGGGGGTTGAACACTGAAGCTTTCTTT. Based on the CDR3 plus reference TRBV9 and TRBJ1-1, the full variable domain is DSGVTQTPKHLITATGQRVTLRCSPRSGDLSVYWYQQSLDQGLQFLIQYYNGEERAKGNILERFSAQQFPDLHSELNLSSLELGDSALYFCASSKARGLNTEAFFGQGTRLTVV.

The chain links TRBV11-3 to TRBJ2-3; perhaps TRBD1 as D (6 bases). Trimming cost V 4 bases and J 9 bases, with 20 bases left between them. The CDR3 is made up of 15 amino acids. CDR1 and CDR2 from the germline V gene are SGHNT and YENEEA. The CDR3 loop is CASSSGQDKIGTQYF. CDR3 in DNA: TGTGCCAGCAGCTCGGGACAAGATAAAATAGGGACGCAGTATTTT.

The chain links TRBV5-4 to TRBJ2-1; perhaps TRBD2 as D (6 bases). CDR1 is SGHNT and CDR2 is YYREEE in the germline V gene (reference sequence). This CDR3 has 16 residues. V was cut by 4 bases and J by 6 bases, with 20 bases left in between. CDR3 coding DNA: TGTGCCAGCAGCCTCATGGGGGGATCCCAGGTCAATGAGCAGTTCTTC. Translation: CASSLMGGSQVNEQFF.